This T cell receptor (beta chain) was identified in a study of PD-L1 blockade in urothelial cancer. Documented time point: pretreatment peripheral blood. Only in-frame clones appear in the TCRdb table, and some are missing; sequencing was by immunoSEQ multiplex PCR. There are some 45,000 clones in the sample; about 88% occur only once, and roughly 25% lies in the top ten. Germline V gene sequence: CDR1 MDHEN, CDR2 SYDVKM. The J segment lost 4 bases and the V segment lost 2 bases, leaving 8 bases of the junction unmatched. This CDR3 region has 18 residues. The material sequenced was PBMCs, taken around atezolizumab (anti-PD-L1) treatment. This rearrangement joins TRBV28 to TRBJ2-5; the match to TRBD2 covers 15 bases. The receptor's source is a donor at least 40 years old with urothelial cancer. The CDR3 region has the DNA TGTGCCAGCAGTTTAGGGACTAGCGGGAGGTATTTCGGAGAGACCCAGTACTTC. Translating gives CASSLGTSGRYFGETQYF.